This T cell receptor (beta chain) was sequenced in a study of blood T cell repertoires in COVID-19 (dated by TCRdb to 2019 to 2021). About the study as a whole: Samples from collaborators originated in the United States, Italy and Spain and spanned both the acute and convalescent phases of COVID-19. The prospective study material was composed of cDNA or gDNA derived from T cells, B-cell-depleted T cells, or PBMCs. The dataset comprised deeply sampled blood TCRbeta repertoires from subjects exposed to, actively infected with, or recovered from COVID-19. The repertoires were made available in a free public database intended to serve as a resource for research on the immune response to SARS-CoV-2. Samples came from the ongoing ImmuneRACE study (first 160 participants) plus 1,254 subjects from 6 global collaborators. A de-identified subject ID, COVID-19 status, age in years and sex were almost always included in the sample metadata. Where available, HLA class I and class II types were obtained from metadata supplied by the sample provider rather than from assay-based typing.

Here is what the overall study found, with its caveats: The quantity of clinical and demographic metadata differed by source and by participant and was supplied without curation.

At one collaborating source in Seattle, patients were enrolled during active infection and were followed longitudinally through the course of disease. Each collaborating institution followed its own protocols to collect whole blood in K2EDTA tubes. For TCRbeta analysis, collaborators shipped samples as frozen whole blood, isolated PBMCs, or DNA extracted from either of those sample types. TCRbeta CDR3 regions were amplified from genomic DNA by means of the immunoSEQ Assay, a bias-controlled multiplex PCR. As for the original processing: The number of nucleated cells in each sample was estimated by amplification of reference gene primers within the assay. To quantify the absolute abundance of each unique TCRbeta CDR3 rearrangement, sequence reads were collapsed and filtered. For each sample, productive Simpson clonality was calculated as the square root of Simpson's diversity index across productive rearrangements. TCRdb limited this immuneACCESS table to in-frame rearrangements with V and J called. A share of clones is missing; checked studies link under half to unresolved V genes, and the rest is unexplained. V, J and clone size are taken as reported in that table, and D and trimming were inferred from the DNA itself. The table for this sample lists around 300,000 clones; more than 70% of them were counted only once. The ten largest clonotypes hold 1.5% to 2% of the sample.

Turning to this clone: Which antigen it targets is not known. No much larger clone exists at a distance of one base, and base qualities are not known.

The trim is 3 bases for V and 5 bases for J, with a gap of 11 bases between the germline ends. From cysteine to phenylalanine, the CDR3 is 14 amino acids long. The kept DNA is CDR3 alone, 42 bases in frame from the first base. CDR1 KGHSH and CDR2 LQKENI are derived from the germline V gene. The origin of this receptor is a woman in her 30s with COVID-19, enrolled during active disease. Sequenced: peripheral blood. This chain is built from TRBV18 and TRBJ2-1; no D segment can be confidently identified. The CDR3 reads CASSPREVHNEQFF. In nucleotides, the sequence is TGTGCCAGCTCACCGCGTGAGGTTCACAATGAGCAGTTCTTC.